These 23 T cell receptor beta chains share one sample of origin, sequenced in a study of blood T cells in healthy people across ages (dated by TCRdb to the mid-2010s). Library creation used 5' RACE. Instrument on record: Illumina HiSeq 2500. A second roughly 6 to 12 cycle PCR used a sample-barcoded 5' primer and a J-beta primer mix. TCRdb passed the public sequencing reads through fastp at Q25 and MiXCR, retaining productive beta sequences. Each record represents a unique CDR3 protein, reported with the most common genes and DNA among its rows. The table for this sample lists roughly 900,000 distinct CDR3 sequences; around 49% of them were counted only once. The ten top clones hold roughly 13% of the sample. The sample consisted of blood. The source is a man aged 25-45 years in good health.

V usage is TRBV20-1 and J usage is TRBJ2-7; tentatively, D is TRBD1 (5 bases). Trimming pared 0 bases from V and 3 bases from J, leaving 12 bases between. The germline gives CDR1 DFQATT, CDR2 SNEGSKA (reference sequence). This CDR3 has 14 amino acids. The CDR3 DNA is TGCAGTGCTAGAGATTGGAACAGGTACTACGAGCAGTACTTC. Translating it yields CSARDWNRYYEQYF.

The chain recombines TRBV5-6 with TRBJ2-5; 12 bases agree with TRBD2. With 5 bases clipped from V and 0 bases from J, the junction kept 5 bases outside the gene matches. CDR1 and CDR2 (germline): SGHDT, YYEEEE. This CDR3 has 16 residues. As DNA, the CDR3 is TGTGCCAGCAGGCGACTAGCGGGGGCGTACCAAGAGACCCAGTACTTC. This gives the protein CASRRLAGAYQETQYF.

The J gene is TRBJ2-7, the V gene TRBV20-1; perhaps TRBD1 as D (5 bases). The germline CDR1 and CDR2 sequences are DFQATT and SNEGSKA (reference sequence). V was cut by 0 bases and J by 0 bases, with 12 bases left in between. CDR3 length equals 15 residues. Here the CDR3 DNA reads TGCAGTGCTAGAGATGGGGCGGAAGCCTCCTACGAGCAGTACTTC. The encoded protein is CSARDGAEASYEQYF.

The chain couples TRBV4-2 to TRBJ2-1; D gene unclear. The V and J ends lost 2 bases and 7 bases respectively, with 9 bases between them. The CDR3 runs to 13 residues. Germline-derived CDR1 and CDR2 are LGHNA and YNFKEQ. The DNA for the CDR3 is TGTGCCAGCAGCCAACTCAGCAGGAATGAGCAGTTCTTC. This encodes CASSQLSRNEQFF.

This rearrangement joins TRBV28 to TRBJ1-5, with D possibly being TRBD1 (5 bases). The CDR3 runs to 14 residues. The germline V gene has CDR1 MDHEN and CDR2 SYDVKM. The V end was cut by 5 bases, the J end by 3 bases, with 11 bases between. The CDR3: CASSPGTPNQPQHF. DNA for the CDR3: TGTGCCAGCAGTCCGGGGACCCCCAATCAGCCCCAGCATTTT.

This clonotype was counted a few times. The CDR3 sequence is CASSYLGGDTEAFF. The DNA for the CDR3 is TGTGCCAGCAGTTACCTTGGGGGGGACACTGAAGCTTTCTTT. This rearrangement joins TRBV6-2 or TRBV6-3 to TRBJ1-1; a weak D match, TRBD1 (5 bases). The V end was cut by 2 bases, the J end by 3 bases, with 10 bases between. The length of the CDR3 is 14 residues. In germline, CDR1 is MNHEY, CDR2 SVGEGT.

CDR3 in amino acids: CASSPYGTGLSDEQFF. For the CDR3, the DNA is TGTGCCAGCAGTCCTTATGGGACAGGGCTTTCGGATGAGCAGTTCTTC. The rearrangement uses TRBV12-3 or TRBV12-4 and TRBJ2-1; TRBD1 matches 9 bases. The length of the CDR3 is 16 residues. Trimming at V came to 5 bases and at J to 8 bases, leaving 13 bases not matched to a gene.

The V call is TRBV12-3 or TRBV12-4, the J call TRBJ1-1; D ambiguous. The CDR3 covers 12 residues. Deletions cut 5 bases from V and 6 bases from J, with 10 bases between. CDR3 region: CASSPEVAEAFF. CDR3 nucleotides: TGTGCCAGCAGTCCGGAGGTTGCTGAAGCTTTCTTT.

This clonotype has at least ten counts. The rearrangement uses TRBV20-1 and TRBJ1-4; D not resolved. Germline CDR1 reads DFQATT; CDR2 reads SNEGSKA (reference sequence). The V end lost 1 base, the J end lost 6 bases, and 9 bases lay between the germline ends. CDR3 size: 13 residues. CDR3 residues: CSARAAEYEKLFF. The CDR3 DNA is TGCAGTGCTAGAGCCGCGGAATATGAAAAACTGTTTTTT.

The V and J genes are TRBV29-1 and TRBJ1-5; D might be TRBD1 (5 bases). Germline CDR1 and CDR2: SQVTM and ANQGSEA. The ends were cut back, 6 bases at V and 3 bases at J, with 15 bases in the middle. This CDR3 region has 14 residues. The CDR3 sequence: CSVVPLGPNQPQHF. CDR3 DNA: TGCAGCGTCGTCCCACTGGGGCCCAATCAGCCCCAGCATTTT.

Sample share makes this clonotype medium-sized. The CDR3 reads CASSQESSGGSHHTQYF. In DNA form, the CDR3 reads TGCGCCAGCAGCCAAGAGTCCAGCGGGGGATCCCATCATACGCAGTATTTT. This chain connects TRBV4-1 to TRBJ2-3; TRBD2 matches 8 bases. CDR1 and CDR2 from the germline V gene are MGHRA and YSYEKL. This CDR3 has 17 amino acids. V lost 0 bases to trimming and J lost 7 bases; unmatched junction nucleotides: 12.

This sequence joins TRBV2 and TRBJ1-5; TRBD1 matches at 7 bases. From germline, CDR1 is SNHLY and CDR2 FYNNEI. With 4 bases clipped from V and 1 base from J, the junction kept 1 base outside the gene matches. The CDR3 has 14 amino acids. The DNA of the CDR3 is TGTGCCAGCAGTGTACAGGGGAGCAATCAGCCCCAGCATTTT. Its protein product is CASSVQGSNQPQHF.

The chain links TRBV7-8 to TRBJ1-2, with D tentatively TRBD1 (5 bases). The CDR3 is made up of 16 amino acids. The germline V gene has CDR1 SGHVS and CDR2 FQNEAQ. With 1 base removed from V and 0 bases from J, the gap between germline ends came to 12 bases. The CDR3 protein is CASSLVAGTSNYGYTF. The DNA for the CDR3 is TGTGCCAGCAGCTTAGTGGCAGGGACGTCTAACTATGGCTACACCTTC.

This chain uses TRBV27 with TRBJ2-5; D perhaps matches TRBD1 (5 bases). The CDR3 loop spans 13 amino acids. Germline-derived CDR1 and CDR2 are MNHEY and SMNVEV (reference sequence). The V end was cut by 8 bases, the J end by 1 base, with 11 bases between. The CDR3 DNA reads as TGTGCCAGCGGTCTAGGGGCCCAAGAGACCCAGTACTTC. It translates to CASGLGAQETQYF.

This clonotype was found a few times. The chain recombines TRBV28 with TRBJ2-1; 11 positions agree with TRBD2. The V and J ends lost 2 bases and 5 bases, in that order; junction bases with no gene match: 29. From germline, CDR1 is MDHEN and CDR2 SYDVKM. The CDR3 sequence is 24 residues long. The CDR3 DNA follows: TGTGCCAGCAGTTTAGGGTTCTCGCTTGGGGGGAGTGTTACCCTAGCGGGGGGAGACAATGAGCAGTTCTTC. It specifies CASSLGFSLGGSVTLAGGDNEQFF. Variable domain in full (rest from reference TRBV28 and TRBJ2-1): DVKVTQSSRYLVKRTGEKVFLECVQDMDHENMFWYRQDPGLGLRLIYFSYDVKMKEKGDIPEGYSVSREKKERFSLILESASTNQTSMYLCASSLGFSLGGSVTLAGGDNEQFFGPGTRLTVL.

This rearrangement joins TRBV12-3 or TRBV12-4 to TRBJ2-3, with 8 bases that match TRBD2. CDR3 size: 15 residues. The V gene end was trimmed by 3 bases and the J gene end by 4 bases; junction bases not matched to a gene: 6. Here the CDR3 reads CASSFSGLGADTQYF. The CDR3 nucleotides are TGTGCCAGCAGTTTCTCGGGACTAGGAGCAGATACGCAGTATTTT.

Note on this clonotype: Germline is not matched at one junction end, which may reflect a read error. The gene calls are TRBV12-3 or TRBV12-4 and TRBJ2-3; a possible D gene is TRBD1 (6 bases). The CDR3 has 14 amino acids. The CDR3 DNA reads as TGTGCCACTACCCCGAGGGGGAGCACAGATACGGAGTATTTT. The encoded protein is CATTPRGSTDTEYF.

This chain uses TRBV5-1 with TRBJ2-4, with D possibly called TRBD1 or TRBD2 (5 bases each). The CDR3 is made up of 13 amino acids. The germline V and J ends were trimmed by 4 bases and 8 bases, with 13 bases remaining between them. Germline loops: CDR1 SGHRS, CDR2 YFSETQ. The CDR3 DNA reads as TGCGCCAGCAGCCCGTCCGGGACCGACATTCAGTACTTC. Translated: CASSPSGTDIQYF.

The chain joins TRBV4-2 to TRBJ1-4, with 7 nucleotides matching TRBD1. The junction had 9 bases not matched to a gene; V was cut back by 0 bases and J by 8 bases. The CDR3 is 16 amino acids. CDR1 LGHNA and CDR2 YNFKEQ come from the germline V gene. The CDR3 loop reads CASSQDTQGEGEKLFF. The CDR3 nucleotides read TGTGCCAGCAGCCAAGACACCCAGGGGGAGGGGGAAAAACTGTTTTTT.

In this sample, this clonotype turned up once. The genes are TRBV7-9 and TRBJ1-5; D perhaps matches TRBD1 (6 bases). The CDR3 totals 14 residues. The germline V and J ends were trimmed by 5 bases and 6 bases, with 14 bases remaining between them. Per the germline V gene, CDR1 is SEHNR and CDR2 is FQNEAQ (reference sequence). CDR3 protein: CASSHVGGSQPQHF. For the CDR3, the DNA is TGTGCCAGCAGCCATGTAGGGGGAAGTCAGCCCCAGCATTTT.

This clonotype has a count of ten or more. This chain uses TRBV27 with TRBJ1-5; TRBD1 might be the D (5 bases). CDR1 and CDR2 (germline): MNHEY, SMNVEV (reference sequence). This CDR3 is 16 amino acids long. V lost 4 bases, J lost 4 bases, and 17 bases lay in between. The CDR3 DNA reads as TGTGCCAGCAGTTCCGAGGCAGGGTGGGGTAATCAGCCCCAGCATTTT. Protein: CASSSEAGWGNQPQHF.

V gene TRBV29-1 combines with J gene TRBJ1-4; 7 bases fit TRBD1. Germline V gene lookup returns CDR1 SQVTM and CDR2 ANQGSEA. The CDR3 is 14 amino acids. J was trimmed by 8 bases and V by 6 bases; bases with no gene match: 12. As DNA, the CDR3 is TGCAGCGTGCGTAGACAGGGAGGAGTCGAAAAACTGTTTTTT. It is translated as CSVRRQGGVEKLFF.

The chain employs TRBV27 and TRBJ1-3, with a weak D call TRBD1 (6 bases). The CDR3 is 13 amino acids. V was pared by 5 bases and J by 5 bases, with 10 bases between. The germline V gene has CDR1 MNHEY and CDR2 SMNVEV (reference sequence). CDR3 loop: CASSTGQRNTIYF. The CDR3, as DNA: TGTGCCAGCAGTACCGGACAGCGAAACACCATATATTTT.